Below, 24 T cell receptor beta chains from the same sample are listed, as sequenced in a study of tumor-infiltrating lymphocytes in primary liver carcinoma listed by TCRdb under 2017. Total RNA and DNA were co-extracted without cell sorting from roughly 20-30 mg of bulk tissue using the AllPrep DNA/RNA mini kit. Sequencing was carried out with an Illumina HiSeq 2500. Using a constant-region primer and ProtoScript II reverse transcriptase, TCRbeta-specific cDNA was reverse-transcribed from about 460 ng total RNA. The TCRbeta libraries were prepared through three rounds of nested multiplex PCR following a slightly modified ARM-PCR procedure. Each of the first two PCR rounds ran for roughly 11 cycles and used multiplex TRBV1-TRBV30 forward primers together with a Cbeta reverse primer. TCRdb took the public reads, trimmed them with fastp at Q25, ran MiXCR for clone calling and kept in-frame beta chains. Duplicate CDR3 protein sequences are folded into a single record with the most common DNA and genes. Across this sample there are under 200,000 distinct CDR3 sequences, with about 85% seen only once. The top ten clonotypes cover around a sixth of the sample.

The sequenced sample was tumor tissue from primary liver carcinoma. These TCRs come from a man aged 35-49 years with primary liver carcinoma and hepatitis B virus infection.

This clonotype is labeled as medium-sized. The V gene is TRBV4-3, the J gene TRBJ2-1, with D possibly being TRBD2 (6 bases). The CDR3 loop spans 16 amino acids. Germline V gene data show CDR1 as LGHNA and CDR2 as YSLEER. V was shortened by 0 bases and J by 5 bases, with 14 bases between the two germline ends. CDR3 DNA: TGCGCCAGCAGCCAAGATAGGAGCGGGTTTCACAATGAGCAGTTCTTC. Translation gives CASSQDRSGFHNEQFF.

About this clonotype itself: A read error may produce the germline difference seen at one junction end. The CDR3 DNA reads as TGTGCCAGCGCGAAAAAGGCGGGAATCTACAATGAGCACCTCTTC. Its translation is CASAKKAGIYNEHLF. The V call is TRBV6-2 or TRBV6-3, the J call TRBJ2-1; D is possibly TRBD2 (6 bases). CDR1 and CDR2 from the germline V gene are MNHEY and SVGEGT. The CDR3 contains 15 residues.

The V and J genes are TRBV5-1 and TRBJ2-5; 9 bases fit TRBD2. With V trimmed by 10 bases and J by 2 bases, 9 bases remained unmatched. CDR3 length: 14 residues. Germline CDR1 and CDR2: SGHRS and YFSETQ. Here the CDR3 reads CAARSGRLQETQYF. The CDR3 DNA reads as TGCGCCGCCAGGAGCGGGAGGCTTCAAGAGACCCAGTACTTC.

This clonotype was counted ten times or more. V is TRBV6-1 and J is TRBJ2-7, with D perhaps assigned TRBD1 or TRBD2 (7 bases each). Trimming took 3 bases from V and 0 from J, leaving 15 bases between them. The CDR3 has 16 amino acids. From germline, CDR1 is MNHNS and CDR2 SASEGT. Here the CDR3 DNA reads TGTGCCAGCAGTGAGGATCCAGGGGGGGGCTCCTACGAGCAGTACTTC. Residues: CASSEDPGGGSYEQYF.

Concerning this clonotype itself: The junction shows a germline mismatch at one end, possibly a read error. The genes are TRBV5-5 and TRBJ2-2; maybe TRBD2 (5 bases). This CDR3 contains 14 residues. Germline V gene lookup returns CDR1 SGHKS and CDR2 YYEKEE (reference sequence). The CDR3 coding sequence is TGTGCCAGCAGCTTTAACCTACACACCGGGGAGCTGCTTTTT. Residues: CASSFNLHTGELLF.

This chain joins TRBV29-1 and TRBJ2-1; 7 bases are shared with TRBD2. The trim removed 4 bases at V and 5 bases at J, leaving 11 bases unmatched. The CDR3 consists of 15 residues. From germline, CDR1 is SQVTM and CDR2 ANQGSEA. CDR3 protein: CSVVMRGKVDNEQFF. The CDR3 DNA reads TGCAGCGTTGTAATGCGGGGGAAGGTCGACAATGAGCAGTTCTTC.

This clonotype came up once. Without the conserved terminal phenylalanine or tryptophan, this CDR3 likely stems from a read error. The V call is TRBV5-4, the J call TRBJ2-3, with TRBD2 as a possible D gene (6 bases). The germline V gene encodes CDR1 SGHNT and CDR2 YYREEE (reference sequence). The CDR3 has 14 residues. DNA for the CDR3: TGTGCCAGTAGCTTGGGGGGATCCACAGATACGCAGTATTAT. Translating it yields CASSLGGSTDTQYY.

Concerning this clonotype: With a much larger clone just one base away, this may be a read error. The V gene is TRBV30, the J gene TRBJ2-1; weak D call: TRBD2 (6 bases). The V gene's germline CDR1 is GTSNPN and CDR2 SVGIG (reference sequence). The germline V and J ends were trimmed by 3 bases and 9 bases, with 18 bases remaining between them. The CDR3 length is 14 residues. This chain's CDR3 is CAWRPSLGGSEQFF. CDR3 DNA sequence: TGTGCCTGGAGACCATCCCTGGGGGGTAGTGAGCAGTTCTTC.

Concerning this clonotype itself: The junction departs from the called germline gene at one end, perhaps through a read error. V gene TRBV6-5 combines with J gene TRBJ2-1; D might be TRBD2 (6 bases). Germline CDR1 is MNHEY and CDR2 is SVGAGI. This CDR3 region has 14 residues. CDR3 DNA: TGTGCCAGCAGTTACCAGACTAGTGTTAATGAGCAGCTCTTC. Protein sequence: CASSYQTSVNEQLF.

Details on this clonotype: The conserved phenylalanine or tryptophan normally closing the CDR3 is absent here, so this likely arose from a read error. The DNA is left out, because the CDR3 cannot be placed on it with certainty; the CDR3 is given as TCRdb lists it. The chain joins TRBV7-9 to TRBJ1-6; no check of the table's D call, TRBD1, against the DNA was made. The CDR3 has 14 residues if both end residues are counted. CDR1 is SEHNR and CDR2 is FQNEAQ in the germline V gene (reference sequence). The CDR3 loop reads CASSSQGGNSPVHI.

Notes on this clonotype: The CDR3 does not end in the conserved phenylalanine or tryptophan, so this is likely a read error. The J gene is TRBJ1-6, the V gene TRBV29-1; D is unclear. Trimming took 4 bases from V and 4 from J, leaving 5 bases between them. Per the germline V gene, CDR1 is SQVTM and CDR2 is ANQGSEA. This CDR3 comprises 12 residues. CDR3 nucleotides: TGCAGCGTTGCACAGTATAATTCACCCCTCCACATT. This encodes CSVAQYNSPLHI.

The CDR3 DNA reads as TGCGCCAGCGGTACCGGGGGAATGATCTACGAGCAGTACTTC. It codes for CASGTGGMIYEQYF. V usage is TRBV10-1 and J usage is TRBJ2-7, with D maybe TRBD2 (6 bases). CDR3 length: 14 residues. Trimming cost V 8 bases and J 3 bases, with 17 bases left between them. Germline CDR1 reads WNHNN; CDR2 reads SYGVQD (reference sequence).

The genes are TRBV6-1 and TRBJ2-1; D perhaps matches TRBD2 (5 bases). Per the germline V gene, CDR1 is MNHNS and CDR2 is SASEGT. The CDR3 totals 15 residues. The CDR3 loop reads CVSSVIGSSYNEQFF. CDR3 DNA sequence: TGTGTCAGTAGCGTTATAGGGAGCTCCTACAATGAGCAGTTCTTC.

The chain couples TRBV12-3 or TRBV12-4 to TRBJ2-2, with TRBD2 as a possible D gene (7 bases). The CDR3 loop spans 18 amino acids. V gave up 6 bases and J gave up 10 bases, with 30 bases separating them. Here the CDR3 reads CASRFPTGGLANTAELFF. The CDR3, as DNA: TGTGCCAGCAGATTCCCCACGGGGGGCTTAGCGAACACGGCGGAGCTGTTTTTT.

The CDR3 sequence: CAISDAVRLAGGRRTDTQYF. In nucleotides, the CDR3 is TGTGCCATCAGTGATGCTGTCCGACTAGCGGGAGGGCGTCGCACAGATACGCAGTATTTT. The rearrangement uses TRBV10-3 and TRBJ2-3; 14 bases align to TRBD2. The CDR3 has 20 residues. V lost 3 bases, J lost 1 base, and 12 bases stayed unmatched. Looked up from germline, CDR1 is ENHRY and CDR2 is SYGVKD.

This clonotype was detected only a few times. Possible read error: a much larger clone is one base away. The chain has TRBV28 and TRBJ1-2; 9 nucleotides agree with TRBD1. This CDR3 comprises 12 residues. CDR1 and CDR2 (germline): MDHEN, SYDVKM. CDR3 residues: CATADRGYGYIF. CDR3 in DNA: TGTGCCACCGCGGACAGGGGCTATGGCTACATCTTC.

This clonotype was counted a single time. At one end, the junction sequence differs from germline, possibly due to a read error. The chain joins TRBV6-2 or TRBV6-3 to TRBJ2-7, with TRBD1 as a possible D gene (5 bases). Per the germline V gene, CDR1 is MNHEY and CDR2 is SVGEGT. This CDR3 has 14 amino acids. CDR3 amino acids: CAGSSPGSGYEQYF. CDR3 nucleotides: TGTGCCGGCAGTTCGCCAGGGTCAGGGTACGAGCAGTATTTC.

Regarding this clonotype: One end of the junction is discordant with germline, which a read error may explain. The chain uses TRBV5-6 and TRBJ2-5; 9 bases align to TRBD2. The length of the CDR3 is 15 residues. Germline CDR1 SGHDT, CDR2 YYEEEE. CDR3 protein: CTSSLVAGGRETQYF. Here the CDR3 DNA reads TGTACCAGCAGCTTGGTTGCGGGAGGGCGAGAGACCCAGTACTTC.

About this clonotype itself: A read error may account for a junction end that differs from germline. This chain links TRBV4-2 with TRBJ2-7; D is possibly TRBD1 (5 bases). Germline V CDR1 and CDR2: LGHNA, YNFKEQ. The CDR3 consists of 14 residues. This CDR3 reads CASRQDQAGNEQYF. Written as DNA, the CDR3 is TGTGCCAGCAGGCAAGACCAGGCAGGGAACGAGCAGTACTTC.

As to this clonotype: A single base separates this from a much larger clone, so it may be a read error. The J gene is TRBJ2-7, the V gene TRBV5-1, with D perhaps matching TRBD2 (5 bases). CDR3 length equals 14 residues. Germline V gene data show CDR1 as SGHRS and CDR2 as YFSETQ. The CDR3 loop is CASSREGQTYDQYF. The CDR3 region has the DNA TGCGCCAGCAGTCGTGAGGGCCAAACCTACGACCAGTACTTC.

On this clonotype: The junction does not match germline at one end; this may be a read error. The V call is TRBV12-3 or TRBV12-4, the J call TRBJ1-5; the D gene is possibly TRBD1 (5 bases). The CDR3 totals 15 residues. CDR3 residues: CDSMRGTAINQPHHF. As DNA, the CDR3 is TGTGACAGCATGCGGGGCACCGCAATAAATCAGCCCCATCATTTT.

As to this clonotype: A read error may explain this, as a much larger clone is one base away. V is TRBV7-9 and J is TRBJ1-1, with TRBD1 matching 7 bases. Germline values: CDR1 SEHNR, CDR2 FQNEAQ (reference sequence). This CDR3 is built from 14 residues. CDR3 DNA sequence: TGTGCCAGCAGCCGACAGGGATCGAACACTAAAGCTTTCTTT. Its translation is CASSRQGSNTKAFF. The full variable domain, with the rest looked up from reference TRBV7-9 and TRBJ1-1, is DTGVSQNPRHKITKRGQNVTFRCDPISEHNRLYWYRQTLGQGPEFLTYFQNEAQLEKSRLLSDRFSAERPKGSFSTLEIQRTEQGDSAMYLCASSRQGSNTKAFFGQGTRLTVV.

The gene calls are TRBV19 and TRBJ2-1; 7 bases match TRBD2. Germline V lookup: CDR1 LNHDA, CDR2 SQIVND (reference sequence). This CDR3 contains 17 residues. Trimming cost V 9 bases and J 6 bases; bases outside gene matches: 20. The CDR3 DNA reads TGTGCCAGCCACTCCCTTTTGAGGGAGGGAGTGAGCAATGAGCAGTTCTTC. It specifies CASHSLLREGVSNEQFF.

Note on this clonotype: Sequence at one end of the junction differs from germline and may be a read error. The chain recombines TRBV11-3 with TRBJ2-1, with D possibly matching TRBD2 (5 bases). The CDR3 is 16 residues long. Germline V lookup: CDR1 SGHNT, CDR2 YENEEA. The CDR3 DNA reads as TGTGCAAGCAGCTTAGGTATAGGGAGAGGGCGAAGTGGGCAGTTCTTC. Protein sequence: CASSLGIGRGRSGQFF.